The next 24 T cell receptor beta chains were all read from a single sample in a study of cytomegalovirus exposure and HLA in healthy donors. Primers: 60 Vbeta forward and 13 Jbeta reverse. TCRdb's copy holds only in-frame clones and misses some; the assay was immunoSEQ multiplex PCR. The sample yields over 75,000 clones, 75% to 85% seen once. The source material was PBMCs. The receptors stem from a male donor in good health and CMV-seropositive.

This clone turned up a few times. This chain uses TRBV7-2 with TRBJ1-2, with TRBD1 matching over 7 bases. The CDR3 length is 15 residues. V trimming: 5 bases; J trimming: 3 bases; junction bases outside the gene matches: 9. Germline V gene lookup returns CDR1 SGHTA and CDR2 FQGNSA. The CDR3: CASSTRQGFYYGYTF. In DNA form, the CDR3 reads TGTGCCAGCAGCACCCGACAGGGTTTTTACTATGGCTACACCTTC.

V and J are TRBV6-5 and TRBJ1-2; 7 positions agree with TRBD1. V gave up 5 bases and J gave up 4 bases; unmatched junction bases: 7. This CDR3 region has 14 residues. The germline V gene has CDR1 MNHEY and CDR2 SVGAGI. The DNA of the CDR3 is TGTGCCAGCAGTGAAAGACAGGGCCTCTATGGCTACACCTTC. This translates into CASSERQGLYGYTF.

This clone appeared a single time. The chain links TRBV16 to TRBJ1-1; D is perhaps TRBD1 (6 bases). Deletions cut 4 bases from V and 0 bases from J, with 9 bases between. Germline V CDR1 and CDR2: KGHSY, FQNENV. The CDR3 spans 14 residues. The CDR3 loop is CASSPGQMNTEAFF. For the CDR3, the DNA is TGTGCCAGCAGCCCAGGACAGATGAACACTGAAGCTTTCTTT.

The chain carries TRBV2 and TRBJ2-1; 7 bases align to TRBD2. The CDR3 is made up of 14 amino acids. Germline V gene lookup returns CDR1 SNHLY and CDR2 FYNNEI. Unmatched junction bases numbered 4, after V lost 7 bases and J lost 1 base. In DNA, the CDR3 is TGTGCCAGCAATCAGCGGGGTTCCTACAATGAGCAGTTCTTC. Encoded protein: CASNQRGSYNEQFF.

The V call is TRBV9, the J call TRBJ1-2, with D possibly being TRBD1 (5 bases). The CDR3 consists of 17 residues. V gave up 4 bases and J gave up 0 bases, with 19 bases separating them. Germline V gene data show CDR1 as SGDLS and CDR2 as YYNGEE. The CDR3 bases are TGTGCCAGCAGCTCTCGGACCGCCACGGGGGCTAACTATGGCTACACCTTC. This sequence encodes CASSSRTATGANYGYTF.

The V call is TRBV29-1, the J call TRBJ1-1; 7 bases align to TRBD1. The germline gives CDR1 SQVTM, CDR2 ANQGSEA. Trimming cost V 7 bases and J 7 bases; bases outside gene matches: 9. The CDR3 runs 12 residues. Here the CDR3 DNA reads TGCAGCGCCAAACAGGGGACCTATGAAGCTTTCTTT. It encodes CSAKQGTYEAFF.

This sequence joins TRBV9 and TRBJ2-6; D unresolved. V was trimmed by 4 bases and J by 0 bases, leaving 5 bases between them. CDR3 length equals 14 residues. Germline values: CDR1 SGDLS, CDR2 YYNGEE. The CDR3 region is CASSSFSGANVLTF. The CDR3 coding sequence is TGTGCCAGCAGCTCCTTCTCTGGGGCCAACGTCCTGACTTTC.

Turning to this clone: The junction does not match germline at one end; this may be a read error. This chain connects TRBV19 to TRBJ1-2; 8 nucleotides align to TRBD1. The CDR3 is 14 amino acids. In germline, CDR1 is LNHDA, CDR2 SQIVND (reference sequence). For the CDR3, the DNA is TGTGCCAGTAGTCCAGGACAGGGAACCGGAGGGGTATCCTTC. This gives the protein CASSPGQGTGGVSF.

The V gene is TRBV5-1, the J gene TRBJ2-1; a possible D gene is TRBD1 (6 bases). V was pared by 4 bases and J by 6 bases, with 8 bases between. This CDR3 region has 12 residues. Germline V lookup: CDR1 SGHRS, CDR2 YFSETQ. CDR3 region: CASSDRRNEQFF. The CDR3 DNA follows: TGCGCCAGCAGCGACAGGCGCAATGAGCAGTTCTTC.

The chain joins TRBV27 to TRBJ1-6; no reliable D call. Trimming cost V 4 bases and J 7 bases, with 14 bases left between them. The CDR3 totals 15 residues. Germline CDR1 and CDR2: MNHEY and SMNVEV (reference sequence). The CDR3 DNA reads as TGTGCCAGCAGTTCAAGGCAGGAGGTAAATTCACCCCTCCACTTT. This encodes CASSSRQEVNSPLHF.

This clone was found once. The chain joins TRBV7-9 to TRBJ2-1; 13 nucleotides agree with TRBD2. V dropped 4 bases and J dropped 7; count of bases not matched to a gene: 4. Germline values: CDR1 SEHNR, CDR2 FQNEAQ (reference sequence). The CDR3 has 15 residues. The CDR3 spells CASSSLGLAGNEQFF. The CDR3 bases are TGTGCCAGCAGCTCCCTGGGACTAGCGGGGAATGAGCAGTTCTTC.

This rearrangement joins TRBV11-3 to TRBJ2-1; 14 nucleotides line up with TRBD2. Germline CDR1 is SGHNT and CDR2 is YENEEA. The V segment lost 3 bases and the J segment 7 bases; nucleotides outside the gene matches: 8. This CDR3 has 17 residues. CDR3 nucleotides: TGTGCCAGCAGCTTGGTCTTCGGGACTAGCGGGGGTAATGAGCAGTTCTTC. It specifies CASSLVFGTSGGNEQFF.

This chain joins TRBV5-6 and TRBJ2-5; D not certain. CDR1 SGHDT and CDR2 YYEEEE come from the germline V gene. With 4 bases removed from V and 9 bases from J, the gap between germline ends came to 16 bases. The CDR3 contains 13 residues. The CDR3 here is CASSRKRQGPQYF. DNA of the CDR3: TGTGCCAGCAGCCGGAAACGACAAGGCCCCCAGTACTTC.

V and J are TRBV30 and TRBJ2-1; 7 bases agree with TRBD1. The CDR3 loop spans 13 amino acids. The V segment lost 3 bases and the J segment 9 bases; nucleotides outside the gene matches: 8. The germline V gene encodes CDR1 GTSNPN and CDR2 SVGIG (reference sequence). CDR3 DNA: TGTGCCTGGAGCACAGGGGCACAGGCTGAGCAGTTCTTC. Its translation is CAWSTGAQAEQFF.

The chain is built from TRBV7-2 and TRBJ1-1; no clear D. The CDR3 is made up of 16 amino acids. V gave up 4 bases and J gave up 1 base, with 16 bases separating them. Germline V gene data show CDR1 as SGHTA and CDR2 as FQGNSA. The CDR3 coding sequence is TGTGCCAGCAGCTCGGCCTCCGGGATGCGGAACACTGAAGCTTTCTTT. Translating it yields CASSSASGMRNTEAFF.

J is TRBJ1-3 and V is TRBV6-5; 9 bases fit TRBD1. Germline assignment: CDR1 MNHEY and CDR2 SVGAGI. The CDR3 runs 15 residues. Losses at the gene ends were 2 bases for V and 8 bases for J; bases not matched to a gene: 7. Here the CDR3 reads CASSYQGQGLDTIYF. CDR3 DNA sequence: TGTGCCAGCAGTTACCAGGGACAGGGTTTAGACACCATATATTTT.

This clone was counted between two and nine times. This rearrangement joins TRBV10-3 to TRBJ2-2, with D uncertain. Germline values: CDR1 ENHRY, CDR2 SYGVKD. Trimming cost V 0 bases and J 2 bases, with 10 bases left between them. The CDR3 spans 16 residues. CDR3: CAISESEDTNTGELFF. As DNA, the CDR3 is TGTGCCATCAGTGAGTCAGAGGATACCAACACCGGGGAGCTGTTTTTT.

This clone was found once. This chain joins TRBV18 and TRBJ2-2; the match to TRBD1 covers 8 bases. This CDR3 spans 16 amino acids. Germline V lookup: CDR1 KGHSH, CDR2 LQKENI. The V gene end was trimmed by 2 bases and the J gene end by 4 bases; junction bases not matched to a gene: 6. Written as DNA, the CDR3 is TGTGCCAGCTCACCAATGGACAGGGCCCTCACCGGGGAGCTGTTTTTT. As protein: CASSPMDRALTGELFF.

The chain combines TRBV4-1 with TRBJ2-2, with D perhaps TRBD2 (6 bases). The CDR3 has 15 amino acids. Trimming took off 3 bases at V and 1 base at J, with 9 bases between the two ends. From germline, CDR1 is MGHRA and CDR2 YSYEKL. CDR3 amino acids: CASSHGTLNTGELFF. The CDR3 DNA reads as TGCGCCAGCAGCCACGGGACTTTGAACACCGGGGAGCTGTTTTTT.

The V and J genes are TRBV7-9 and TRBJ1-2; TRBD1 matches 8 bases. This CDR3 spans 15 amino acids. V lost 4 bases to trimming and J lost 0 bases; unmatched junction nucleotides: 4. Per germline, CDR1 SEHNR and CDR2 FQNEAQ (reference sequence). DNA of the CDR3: TGTGCCAGCAGCTCGACGGGACAGGCTAACTATGGCTACACCTTC. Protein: CASSSTGQANYGYTF.

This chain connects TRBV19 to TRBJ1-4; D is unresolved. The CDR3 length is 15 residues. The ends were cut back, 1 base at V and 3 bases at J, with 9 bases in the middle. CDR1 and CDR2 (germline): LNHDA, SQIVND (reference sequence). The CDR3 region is CASSIGSGSNEKLFF. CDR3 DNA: TGTGCCAGTAGTATAGGGTCGGGATCTAATGAAAAACTGTTTTTT.

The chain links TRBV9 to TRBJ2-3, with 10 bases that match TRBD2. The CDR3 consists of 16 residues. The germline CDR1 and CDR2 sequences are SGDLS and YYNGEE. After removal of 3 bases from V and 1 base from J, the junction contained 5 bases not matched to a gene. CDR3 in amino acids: CASSARGTSGTDTQYF. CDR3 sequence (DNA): TGTGCCAGCAGCGCCCGGGGGACTAGCGGCACAGATACGCAGTATTTT.

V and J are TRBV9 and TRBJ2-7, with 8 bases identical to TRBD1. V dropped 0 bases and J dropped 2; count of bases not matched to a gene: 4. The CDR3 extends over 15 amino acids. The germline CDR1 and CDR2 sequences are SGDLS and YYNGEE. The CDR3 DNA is TGTGCCAGCAGCGTAGAGGGACAGGAGACCTACGAGCAGTACTTC. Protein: CASSVEGQETYEQYF.

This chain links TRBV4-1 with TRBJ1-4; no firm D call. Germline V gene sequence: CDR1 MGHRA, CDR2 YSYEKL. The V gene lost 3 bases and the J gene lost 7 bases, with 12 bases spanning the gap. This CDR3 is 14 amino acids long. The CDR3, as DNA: TGCGCCAGCAGCCAGTCGAGCACCCCTGAAAAACTGTTTTTT. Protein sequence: CASSQSSTPEKLFF.